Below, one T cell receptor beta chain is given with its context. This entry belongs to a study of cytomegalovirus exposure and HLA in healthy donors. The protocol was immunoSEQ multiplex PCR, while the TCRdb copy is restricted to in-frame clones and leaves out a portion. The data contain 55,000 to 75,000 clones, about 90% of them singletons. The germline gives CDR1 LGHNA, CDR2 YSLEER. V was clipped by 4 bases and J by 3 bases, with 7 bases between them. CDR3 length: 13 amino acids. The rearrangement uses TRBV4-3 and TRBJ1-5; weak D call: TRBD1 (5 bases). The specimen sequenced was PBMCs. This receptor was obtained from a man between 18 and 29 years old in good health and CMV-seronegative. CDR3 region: CASSPRVNQPQHF. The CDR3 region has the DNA TGCGCCAGCAGCCCCAGGGTCAATCAGCCCCAGCATTTT.